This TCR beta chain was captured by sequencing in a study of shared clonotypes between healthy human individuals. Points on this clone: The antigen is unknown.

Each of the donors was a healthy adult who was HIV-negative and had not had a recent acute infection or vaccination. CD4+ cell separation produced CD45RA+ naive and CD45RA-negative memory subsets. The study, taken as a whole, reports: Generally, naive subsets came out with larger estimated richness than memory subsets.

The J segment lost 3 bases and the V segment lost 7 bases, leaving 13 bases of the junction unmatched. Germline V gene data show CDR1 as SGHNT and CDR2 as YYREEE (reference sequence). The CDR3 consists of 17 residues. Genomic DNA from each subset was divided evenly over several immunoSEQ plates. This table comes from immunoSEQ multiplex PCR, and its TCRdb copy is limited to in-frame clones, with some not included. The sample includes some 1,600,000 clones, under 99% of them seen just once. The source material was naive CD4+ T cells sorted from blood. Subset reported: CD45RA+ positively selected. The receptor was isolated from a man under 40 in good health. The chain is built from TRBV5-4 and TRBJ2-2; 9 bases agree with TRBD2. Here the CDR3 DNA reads TGTGCCAGCCGTCAGCGCTGGCGGGAGGGGTACACCGGGGAGCTGTTTTTT. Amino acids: CASRQRWREGYTGELFF.